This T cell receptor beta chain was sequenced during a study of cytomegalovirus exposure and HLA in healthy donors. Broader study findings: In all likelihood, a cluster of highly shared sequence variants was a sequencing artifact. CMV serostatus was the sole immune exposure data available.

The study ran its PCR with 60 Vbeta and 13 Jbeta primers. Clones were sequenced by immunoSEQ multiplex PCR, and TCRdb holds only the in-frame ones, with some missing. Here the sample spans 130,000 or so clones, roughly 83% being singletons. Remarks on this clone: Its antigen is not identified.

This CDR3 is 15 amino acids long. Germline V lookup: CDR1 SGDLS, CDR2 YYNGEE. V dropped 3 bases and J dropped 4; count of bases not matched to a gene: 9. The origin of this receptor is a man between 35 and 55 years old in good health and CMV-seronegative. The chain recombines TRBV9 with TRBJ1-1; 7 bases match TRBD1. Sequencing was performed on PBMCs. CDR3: CASSALQGVGTEAFF. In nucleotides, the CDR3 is TGTGCCAGCAGCGCCCTTCAGGGGGTAGGCACTGAAGCTTTCTTT.